Shown below are 3 T cell receptor beta chains from a single sample sequenced in a study of spatial heterogeneity in lung cancer (dated by TCRdb to between 2018 and 2021). The library was built by means of 5' RACE. TCRdb records NextSeq 500 as the sequencer. TCRdb took the public reads, trimmed them with fastp at Q25, ran MiXCR for clone calling and kept in-frame beta chains. Rows are combined by CDR3 protein, so each entry shows the most common genes and DNA. The sample contains approximately 44,000 distinct CDR3 sequences, roughly 13% of them found a single time. Around 56% of the sample goes to the ten largest clones. The time point label of this sample denotes: sample taken at primary tumor resection. The sample consisted of PBMCs, taken at surgery. All receptors derive from a male donor with early-stage non-small cell lung cancer.

CDR3 DNA sequence: TGTGCCAGCAGCTTAGGGGGGCTGCACGAGCAGTACTTC. Encoded protein: CASSLGGLHEQYF. The gene calls are TRBV13 and TRBJ2-7, with TRBD1 as a possible D gene (5 bases). CDR3 length: 13 amino acids. Per the germline V gene, CDR1 is PRHDT and CDR2 is FYEKMQ (reference sequence). Trimming removed 0 bases at V and 5 bases at J, with 8 bases between.

The table lists this clonotype with many counts. The chain is built from TRBV7-9 and TRBJ2-3; D unresolved. CDR1 is SEHNR, CDR2 FQNEAQ, per germline (reference sequence). Trimming stripped 4 bases from V and 4 bases from J, with 6 bases between. This CDR3 has 12 residues. The CDR3, as DNA: TGTGCCAGCAGCTATGTATCAGATACGCAGTATTTT. This codes for CASSYVSDTQYF.

This clonotype has only a few counts. The chain uses TRBV20-1 and TRBJ2-5; 9 positions match TRBD1. This CDR3 comprises 15 residues. Per the germline V gene, CDR1 is DFQATT and CDR2 is SNEGSKA (reference sequence). J gave up 4 bases and V 1 base, and 7 bases lay outside the gene matches. CDR3 residues: CSARVNTGGGETQYF. The DNA for the CDR3 is TGCAGTGCTAGAGTAAATACAGGGGGCGGAGAGACCCAGTACTTC.